This TCR beta chain was found in a study of T cells in Graves' hyperthyroidism and ophthalmopathy. This clonotype was detected a few times. The antigen is unknown. Amplification targeted TCR beta CDR3 regions from RNA transcripts. First-round RT-PCR with HTBI primers amplified the TCR CDR3 region. Each CDR3 protein is one row after TCRdb ran MiXCR on the multiplex PCR reads. The sample lists 500,000 to 750,000 distinct CDR3 sequences; approximately 15% were seen once. It was uncontrolled infection, other autoimmune disease, pregnancy or lactation that excluded patients. Clinical symptoms, serum thyroxine, TRAb, thyroid ultrasound and orbital computed tomography established diagnosis. General observations from the study: Model predictions of ophthalmopathy came a median around 6.5 months before onset. Blood also carried most thyroid clonotypes expanded above 0.001.

V shed 3 bases and J shed 5 bases, with 17 bases lying between them. The CDR3 is made up of 15 amino acids. Germline CDR1 is MDHEN and CDR2 is SYDVKM. The specimen was blood. The TCR originated in a young woman with Graves' ophthalmopathy. The chain carries TRBV28 and TRBJ2-7, with TRBD2 as a possible D gene (7 bases). The CDR3 DNA follows: TGTGCCAGCAGTTTCCACTTAGGGGGGGCCCACGAGCAGTACTTC. Protein: CASSFHLGGAHEQYF.